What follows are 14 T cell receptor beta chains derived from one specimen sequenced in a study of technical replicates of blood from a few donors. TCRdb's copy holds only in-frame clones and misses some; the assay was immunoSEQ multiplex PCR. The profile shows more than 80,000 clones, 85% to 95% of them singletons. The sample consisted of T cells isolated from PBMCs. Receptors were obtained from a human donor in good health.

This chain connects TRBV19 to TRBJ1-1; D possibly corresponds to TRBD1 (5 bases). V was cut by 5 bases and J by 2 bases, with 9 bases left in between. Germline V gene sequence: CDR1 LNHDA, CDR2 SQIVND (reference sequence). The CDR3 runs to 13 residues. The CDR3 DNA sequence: TGTGCCAGTAGTCAGCAGGGTAACACTGAAGCTTTCTTT. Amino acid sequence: CASSQQGNTEAFF.

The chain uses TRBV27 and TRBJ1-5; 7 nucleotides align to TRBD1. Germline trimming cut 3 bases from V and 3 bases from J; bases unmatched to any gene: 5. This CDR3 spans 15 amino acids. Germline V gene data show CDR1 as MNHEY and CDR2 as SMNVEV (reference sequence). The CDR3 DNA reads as TGTGCCAGCAGTTTCGGGACAGCCTTCAATCAGCCCCAGCATTTT. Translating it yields CASSFGTAFNQPQHF.

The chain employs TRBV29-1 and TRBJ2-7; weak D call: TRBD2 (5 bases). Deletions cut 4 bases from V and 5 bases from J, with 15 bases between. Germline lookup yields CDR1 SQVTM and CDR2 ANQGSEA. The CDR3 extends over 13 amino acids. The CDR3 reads CSVAPRFGDEQYF. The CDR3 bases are TGCAGCGTTGCCCCTAGGTTCGGGGACGAGCAGTACTTC.

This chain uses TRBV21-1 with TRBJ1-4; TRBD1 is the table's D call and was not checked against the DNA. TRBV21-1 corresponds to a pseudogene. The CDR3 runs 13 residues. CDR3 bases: TGTGCCAGCCAGGCACCAAAACTTGGAAAACTGTTTTTT. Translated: CASQAPKLGKLFF.

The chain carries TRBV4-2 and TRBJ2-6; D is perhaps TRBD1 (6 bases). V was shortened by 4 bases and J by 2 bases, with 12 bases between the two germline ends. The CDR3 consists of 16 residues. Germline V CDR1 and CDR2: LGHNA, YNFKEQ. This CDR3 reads CASSPRWGPGANVLTF. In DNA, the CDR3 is TGTGCCAGCAGCCCCCGGTGGGGGCCTGGGGCCAACGTCCTGACTTTC.

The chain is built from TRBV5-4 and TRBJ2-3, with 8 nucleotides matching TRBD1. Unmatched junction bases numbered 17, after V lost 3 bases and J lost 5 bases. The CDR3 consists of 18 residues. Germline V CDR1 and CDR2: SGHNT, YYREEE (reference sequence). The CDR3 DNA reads TGTGCCAGCAGCTCCCTATCATCAACGACAGGGGATGTAGATACGCAGTATTTT. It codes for CASSSLSSTTGDVDTQYF.

The CDR3 loop is CASSLESGGVYGYTF. In DNA form, the CDR3 reads TGTGCCAGCAGCTTGGAATCAGGGGGCGTCTATGGCTACACCTTC. The chain couples TRBV7-9 to TRBJ1-2; TRBD1 matches at 8 bases. V lost 3 bases to trimming and J lost 4 bases; unmatched junction nucleotides: 7. CDR1 is SEHNR and CDR2 is FQNEAQ in the germline V gene (reference sequence). This CDR3 has 15 residues.

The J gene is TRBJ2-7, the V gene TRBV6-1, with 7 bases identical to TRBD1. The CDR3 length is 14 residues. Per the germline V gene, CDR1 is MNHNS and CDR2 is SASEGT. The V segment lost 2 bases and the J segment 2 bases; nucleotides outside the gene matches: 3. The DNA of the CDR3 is TGTGCCAGCAGTGAAAGGCAGGGGGCCTACGAGCAGTACTTC. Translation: CASSERQGAYEQYF.

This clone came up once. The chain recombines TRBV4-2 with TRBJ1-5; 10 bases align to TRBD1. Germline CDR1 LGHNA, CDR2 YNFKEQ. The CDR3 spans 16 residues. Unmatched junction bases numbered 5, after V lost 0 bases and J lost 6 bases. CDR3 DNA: TGTGCCAGCAGCCAAGATCCGGGACAGGGGAGTCAGCCCCAGCATTTT. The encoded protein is CASSQDPGQGSQPQHF.

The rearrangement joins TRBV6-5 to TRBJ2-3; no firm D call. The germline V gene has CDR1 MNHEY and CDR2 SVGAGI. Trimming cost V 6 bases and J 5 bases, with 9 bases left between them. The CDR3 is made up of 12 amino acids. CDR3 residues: CASRALGDTQYF. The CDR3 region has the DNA TGTGCCAGCAGGGCCCTTGGAGATACGCAGTATTTT.

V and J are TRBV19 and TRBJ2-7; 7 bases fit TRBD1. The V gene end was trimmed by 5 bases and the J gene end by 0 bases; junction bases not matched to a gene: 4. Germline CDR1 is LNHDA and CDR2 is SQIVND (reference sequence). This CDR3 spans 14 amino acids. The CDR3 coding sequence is TGTGCCAGTAGTTTGACAGGGAGCTCCTACGAGCAGTACTTC. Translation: CASSLTGSSYEQYF.

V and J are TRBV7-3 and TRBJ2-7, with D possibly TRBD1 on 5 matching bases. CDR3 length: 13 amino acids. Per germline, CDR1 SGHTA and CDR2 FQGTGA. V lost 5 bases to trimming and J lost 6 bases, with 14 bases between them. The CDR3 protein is CASSPTAPSEQYF. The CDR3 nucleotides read TGTGCCAGCAGCCCGACAGCTCCCAGCGAGCAGTACTTC. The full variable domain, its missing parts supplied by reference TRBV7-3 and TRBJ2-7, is GAGVSQTPSNKVTEKGKYVELRCDPISGHTALYWYRQSLGQGPEFLIYFQGTGAADDSGLPNDRFFAVRPEGSVSTLKIQRTERGDSAVYLCASSPTAPSEQYFGPGTRLTVT.

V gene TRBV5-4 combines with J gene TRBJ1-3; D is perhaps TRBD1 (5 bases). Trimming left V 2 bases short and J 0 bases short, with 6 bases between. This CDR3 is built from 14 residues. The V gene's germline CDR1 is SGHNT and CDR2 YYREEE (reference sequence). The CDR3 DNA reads TGTGCCAGCAGCTTCCAGGGCTCTGGAAACACCATATATTTT. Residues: CASSFQGSGNTIYF.

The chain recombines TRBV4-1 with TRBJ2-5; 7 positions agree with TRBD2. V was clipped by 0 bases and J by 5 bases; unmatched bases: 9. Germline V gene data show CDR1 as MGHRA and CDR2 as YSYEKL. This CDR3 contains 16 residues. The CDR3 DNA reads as TGCGCCAGCAGCCAAGATCGGGCGGGAGTAGAGGAGACCCAGTACTTC. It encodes CASSQDRAGVEETQYF.